Below, 8 T cell receptor beta chains from the same sample are listed, as sequenced in a study of cytomegalovirus exposure and HLA in healthy donors. PCR was performed using 60 Vbeta and 13 Jbeta primers. Sequencing was performed with immunoSEQ multiplex PCR; in TCRdb, only in-frame clones are kept and a portion is missing. The sample carries roughly 67,000 clones, 60% to 80% recorded once. The sample taken for sequencing was PBMCs. These receptors were obtained from a man between 60 and 75 years old in good health and CMV-seropositive.

The J gene is TRBJ1-1, the V gene TRBV27; weak D call: TRBD1 (6 bases). Trimming cost V 0 bases and J 5 bases, with 19 bases left between them. The CDR3 length is 17 residues. Germline CDR1 reads MNHEY; CDR2 reads SMNVEV (reference sequence). Here the CDR3 DNA reads TGTGCCAGCAGTTTATCGCTCTGGGGACACTCGGGAACTGAAGCTTTCTTT. This translates into CASSLSLWGHSGTEAFF.

The chain employs TRBV5-1 and TRBJ2-7, with a weak D call TRBD1 (6 bases). The CDR3 is made up of 14 amino acids. The germline V and J ends were trimmed by 4 bases and 0 bases, with 11 bases remaining between them. Per the germline V gene, CDR1 is SGHRS and CDR2 is YFSETQ. The CDR3 loop reads CASSPHRDSYEQYF. The CDR3 nucleotides are TGCGCCAGCAGCCCCCACAGGGACTCCTACGAGCAGTACTTC.

The chain has TRBV6-4 and TRBJ1-6, with 8 bases fitting TRBD1. This CDR3 has 14 residues. Germline CDR1 and CDR2: MRHNA and SNTAGT. With V trimmed by 7 bases and J by 10 bases, 9 bases remained unmatched. The DNA for the CDR3 is TGTGCCAGCACCGACGGACAGGGAAGCTCACCCCTCCACTTT. Translated: CASTDGQGSSPLHF.

The chain employs TRBV29-1 and TRBJ2-7; 7 bases match TRBD1. Trimming removed 5 bases from V and 3 bases from J; junction bases left unmatched: 4. CDR1 is SQVTM and CDR2 is ANQGSEA in the germline V gene. CDR3 size: 12 residues. This CDR3 reads CSVTRQGYEQYF. As DNA, the CDR3 is TGCAGCGTTACCCGACAGGGCTACGAGCAGTACTTC.

V and J are TRBV11-2 and TRBJ2-1, with 10 bases aligning to TRBD2. Looked up from germline, CDR1 is SGHAT and CDR2 is FQNNGV. Losses at the gene ends were 2 bases for V and 7 bases for J; bases not matched to a gene: 8. The CDR3 consists of 16 residues. The CDR3 region has the DNA TGTGCCAGCAGCTTAACTAGGACTAGCGGAACAAATGAGCAGTTCTTC. Translation: CASSLTRTSGTNEQFF.

The rearrangement joins TRBV5-5 to TRBJ1-5, with 10 nucleotides matching TRBD1. The V gene end was trimmed by 4 bases and the J gene end by 5 bases; junction bases not matched to a gene: 9. Germline V gives CDR1 SGHKS, CDR2 YYEKEE (reference sequence). There are 16 residues in the CDR3. As DNA, the CDR3 is TGTGCCAGCAGCAACCCAAGACAGGGGGCCGATCAGCCCCAGCATTTT. Protein: CASSNPRQGADQPQHF.

This chain uses TRBV11-3 with TRBJ2-2, with D perhaps matching TRBD2 (5 bases). This CDR3 has 15 residues. In germline, CDR1 is SGHNT, CDR2 YENEEA. The V end lost 4 bases, the J end lost 4 bases, and 13 bases lay between the germline ends. In DNA, the CDR3 is TGTGCCAGCAGCTCCTATAGGGAGAGCACCGGGGAGCTGTTTTTT. Its translation: CASSSYRESTGELFF.

The rearrangement links TRBV19 to TRBJ2-1; D ambiguous. In germline, CDR1 is LNHDA, CDR2 SQIVND (reference sequence). CDR3 length equals 12 residues. V was trimmed by 8 bases and J by 0 bases, leaving 5 bases between them. The CDR3 loop reads CASRSSYNEQFF. The CDR3 DNA reads as TGTGCCAGTCGGAGCTCCTACAATGAGCAGTTCTTC. Complete variable domain (other parts from reference TRBV19 and TRBJ2-1): DGGITQSPKYLFRKEGQNVTLSCEQNLNHDAMYWYRQDPGQGLRLIYYSQIVNDFQKGDIAEGYSVSREKKESFPLTVTSAQKNPTAFYLCASRSSYNEQFFGPGTRLTVL.